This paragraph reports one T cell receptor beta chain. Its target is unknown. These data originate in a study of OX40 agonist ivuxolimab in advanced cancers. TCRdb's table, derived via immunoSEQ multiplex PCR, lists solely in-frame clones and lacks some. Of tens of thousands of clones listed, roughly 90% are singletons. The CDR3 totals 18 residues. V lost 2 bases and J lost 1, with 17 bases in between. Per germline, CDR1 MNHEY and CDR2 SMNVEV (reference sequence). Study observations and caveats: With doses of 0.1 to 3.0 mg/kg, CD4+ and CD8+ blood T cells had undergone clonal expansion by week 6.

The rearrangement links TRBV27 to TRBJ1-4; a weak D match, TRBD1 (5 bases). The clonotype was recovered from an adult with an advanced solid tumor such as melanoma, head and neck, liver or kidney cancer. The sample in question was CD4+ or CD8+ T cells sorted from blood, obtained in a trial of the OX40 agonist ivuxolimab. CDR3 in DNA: TGTGCCAGCAGTTTAAAGGGGTTAGTGGGATTAACTAATGAAAAACTGTTTTTT. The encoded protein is CASSLKGLVGLTNEKLFF.